The T cell receptor (beta chain) under discussion was sequenced for a study of OX40 agonist ivuxolimab in advanced cancers. Study-wide background: Cohort: 82.7% men, mean age about 60, aged roughly 23 to 79. Findings and caveats of the study: Normalized T-cell clonal expansion was also low in a subset of nonresponders. Clonal expansion by week 6 occurred in CD4+ and CD8+ blood T cells (at 0.1 to 3.0 mg/kg).

Assay used: immunoSEQ multiplex PCR; TCRdb lists only in-frame clones, some missing. The table records about 40,000 clones, 80% to 90% of them present only once. The sample holds one count of this clone. The antigen is not known. Trimming shortened V by 10 bases and J by 5 bases, and 12 bases separated the two germline ends. Germline V gives CDR1 ENHRY, CDR2 SYGVKD. The CDR3 is 11 amino acids. The receptor's source is an adult with an advanced solid tumor such as melanoma, head and neck, liver or kidney cancer. Sample: CD4+ or CD8+ T cells sorted from blood, taken in a trial of the OX40 agonist ivuxolimab. V is TRBV10-3 and J is TRBJ2-7; D not resolved. The CDR3 nucleotides read TGTGCCACAGGAAACAGCCACGAGCAGTACTTC. It codes for CATGNSHEQYF.